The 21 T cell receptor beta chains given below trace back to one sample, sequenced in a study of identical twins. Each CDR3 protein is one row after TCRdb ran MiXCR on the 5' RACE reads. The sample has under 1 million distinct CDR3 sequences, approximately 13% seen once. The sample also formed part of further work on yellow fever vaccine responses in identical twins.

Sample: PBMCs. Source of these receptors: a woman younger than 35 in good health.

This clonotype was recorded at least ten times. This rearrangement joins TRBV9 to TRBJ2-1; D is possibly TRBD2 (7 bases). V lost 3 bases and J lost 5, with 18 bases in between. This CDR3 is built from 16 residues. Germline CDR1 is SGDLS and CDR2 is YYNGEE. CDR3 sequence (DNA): TGTGCCAGCAGCGCCGAAGGGGGGAGGGCCGACAATGAGCAGTTCTTC. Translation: CASSAEGGRADNEQFF.

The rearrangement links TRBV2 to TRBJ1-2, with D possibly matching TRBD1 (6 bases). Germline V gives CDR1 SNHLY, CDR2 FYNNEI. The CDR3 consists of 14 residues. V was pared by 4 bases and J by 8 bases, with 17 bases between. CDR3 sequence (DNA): TGTGCCAGCAGTGGGCTGGGACAATGGGAAGGCTACACCTTC. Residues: CASSGLGQWEGYTF.

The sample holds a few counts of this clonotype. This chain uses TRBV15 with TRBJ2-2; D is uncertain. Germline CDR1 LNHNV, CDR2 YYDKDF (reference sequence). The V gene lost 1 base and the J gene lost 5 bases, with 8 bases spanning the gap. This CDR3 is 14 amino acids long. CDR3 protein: CATSRAAETGELFF. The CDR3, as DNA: TGTGCCACCAGCAGAGCCGCGGAGACCGGGGAGCTGTTTTTT.

CDR3: CATSRGGSGTDTQYF. The CDR3 coding sequence is TGTGCCACCAGTCGAGGCGGGAGTGGTACAGATACGCAGTATTTT. This chain uses TRBV24-1 with TRBJ2-3, with TRBD2 matching 7 bases. CDR3 size: 15 residues. The germline gives CDR1 KGHDR, CDR2 SFDVKD. V was clipped by 6 bases and J by 3 bases; unmatched bases: 8.

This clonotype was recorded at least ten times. CDR3: CASSRTGDRANEQFF. CDR3 in DNA: TGTGCCAGCAGCCGGACAGGGGATAGGGCCAATGAGCAGTTCTTC. This chain connects TRBV14 to TRBJ2-1, with 9 bases aligning to TRBD1. This CDR3 is built from 15 residues. The V gene's germline CDR1 is SGHDN and CDR2 FVKESK. V gave up 4 bases and J gave up 6 bases; unmatched junction bases: 7.

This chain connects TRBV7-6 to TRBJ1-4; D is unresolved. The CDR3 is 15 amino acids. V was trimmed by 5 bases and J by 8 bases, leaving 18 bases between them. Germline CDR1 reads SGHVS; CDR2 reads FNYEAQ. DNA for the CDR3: TGTGCCAGCAGCATCGGACGTCTAAAGCGAGAAAAACTGTTTTTT. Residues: CASSIGRLKREKLFF.

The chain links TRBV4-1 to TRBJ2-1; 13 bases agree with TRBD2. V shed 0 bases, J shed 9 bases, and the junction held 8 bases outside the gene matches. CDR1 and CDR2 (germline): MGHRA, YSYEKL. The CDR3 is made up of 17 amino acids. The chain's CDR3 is CASSQEPGLAGVVEQFF. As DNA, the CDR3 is TGCGCCAGCAGCCAAGAACCCGGACTAGCGGGGGTGGTTGAGCAGTTCTTC.

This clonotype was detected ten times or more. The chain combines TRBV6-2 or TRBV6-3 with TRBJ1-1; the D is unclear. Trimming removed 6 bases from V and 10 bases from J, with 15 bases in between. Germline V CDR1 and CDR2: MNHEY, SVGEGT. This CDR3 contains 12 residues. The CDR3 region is CASSQPLGTAFF. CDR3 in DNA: TGTGCCAGCAGCCAACCTTTGGGCACAGCTTTCTTT.

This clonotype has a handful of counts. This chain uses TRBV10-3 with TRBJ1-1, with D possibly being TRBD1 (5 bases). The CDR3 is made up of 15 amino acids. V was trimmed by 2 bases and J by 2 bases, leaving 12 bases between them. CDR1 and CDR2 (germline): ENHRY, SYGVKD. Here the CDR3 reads CAISEDQGSNTEAFF. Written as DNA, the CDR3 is TGTGCCATCAGTGAGGATCAGGGCTCCAACACTGAAGCTTTCTTT.

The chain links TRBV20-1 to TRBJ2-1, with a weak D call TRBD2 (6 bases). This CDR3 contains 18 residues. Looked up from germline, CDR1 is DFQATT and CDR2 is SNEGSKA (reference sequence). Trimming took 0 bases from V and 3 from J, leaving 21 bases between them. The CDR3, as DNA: TGCAGTGCTAGAGATAGTGGTAGCGGATACACTCACTACAATGAGCAGTTCTTC. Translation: CSARDSGSGYTHYNEQFF.

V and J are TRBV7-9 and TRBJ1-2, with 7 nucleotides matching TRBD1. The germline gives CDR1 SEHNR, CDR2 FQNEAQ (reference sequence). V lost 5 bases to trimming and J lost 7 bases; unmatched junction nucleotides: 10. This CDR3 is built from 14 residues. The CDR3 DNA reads TGTGCCAGCAGCCCGACGGCGCAGGGGGGTGGCTACACCTTC. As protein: CASSPTAQGGGYTF.

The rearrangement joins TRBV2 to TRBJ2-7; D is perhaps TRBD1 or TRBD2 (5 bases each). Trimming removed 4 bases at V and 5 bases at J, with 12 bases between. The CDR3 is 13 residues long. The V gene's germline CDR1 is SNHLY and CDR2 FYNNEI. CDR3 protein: CASSGGAEDEQYV. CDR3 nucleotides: TGTGCCAGCAGTGGTGGGGCGGAGGACGAGCAGTACGTC.

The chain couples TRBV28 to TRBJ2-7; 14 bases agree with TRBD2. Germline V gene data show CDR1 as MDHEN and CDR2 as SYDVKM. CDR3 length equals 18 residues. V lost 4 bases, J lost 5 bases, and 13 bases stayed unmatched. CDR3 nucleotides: TGTGCCAGCAGTTCCCTAGATAGACTAGCGGGAGGGATGGACGAGCAGTACTTC. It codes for CASSSLDRLAGGMDEQYF.

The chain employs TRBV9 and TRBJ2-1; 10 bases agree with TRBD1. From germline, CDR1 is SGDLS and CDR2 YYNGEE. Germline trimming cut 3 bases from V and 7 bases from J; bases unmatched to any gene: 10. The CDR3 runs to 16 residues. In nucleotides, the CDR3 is TGTGCCAGCAGCGCCTACAGGGGACAGGGGAAGAATGAGCAGTTCTTC. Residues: CASSAYRGQGKNEQFF.

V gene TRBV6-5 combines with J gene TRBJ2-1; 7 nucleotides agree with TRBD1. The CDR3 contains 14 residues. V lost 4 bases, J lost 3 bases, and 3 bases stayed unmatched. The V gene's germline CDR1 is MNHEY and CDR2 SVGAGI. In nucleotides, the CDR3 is TGTGCCAGCAGTTGGACAGGAGACTACAATGAGCAGTTCTTC. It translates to CASSWTGDYNEQFF.

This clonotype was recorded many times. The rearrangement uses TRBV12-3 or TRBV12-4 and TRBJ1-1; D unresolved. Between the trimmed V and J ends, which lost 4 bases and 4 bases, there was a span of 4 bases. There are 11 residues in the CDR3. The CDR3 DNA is TGTGCCAGCAGTTCCGGCACTGAAGCTTTCTTT. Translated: CASSSGTEAFF.

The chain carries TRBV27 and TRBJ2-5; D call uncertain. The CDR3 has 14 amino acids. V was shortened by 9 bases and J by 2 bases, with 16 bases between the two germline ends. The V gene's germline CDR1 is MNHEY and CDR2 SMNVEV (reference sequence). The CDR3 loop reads CASGVRHPQETQYF. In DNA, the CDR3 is TGTGCCAGTGGGGTACGCCACCCTCAAGAGACCCAGTACTTC.

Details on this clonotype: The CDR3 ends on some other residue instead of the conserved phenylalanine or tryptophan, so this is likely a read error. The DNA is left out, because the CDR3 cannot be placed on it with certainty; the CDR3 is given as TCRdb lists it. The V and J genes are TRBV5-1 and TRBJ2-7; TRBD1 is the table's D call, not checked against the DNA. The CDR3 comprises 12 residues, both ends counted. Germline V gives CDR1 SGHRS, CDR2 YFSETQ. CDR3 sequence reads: CASSHEATGILI.

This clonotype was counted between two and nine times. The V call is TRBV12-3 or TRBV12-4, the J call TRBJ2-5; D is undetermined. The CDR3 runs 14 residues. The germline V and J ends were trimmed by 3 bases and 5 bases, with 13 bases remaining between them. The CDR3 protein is CASSFEVGVETQYF. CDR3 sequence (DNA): TGTGCCAGCAGTTTTGAGGTCGGCGTGGAGACCCAGTACTTC.

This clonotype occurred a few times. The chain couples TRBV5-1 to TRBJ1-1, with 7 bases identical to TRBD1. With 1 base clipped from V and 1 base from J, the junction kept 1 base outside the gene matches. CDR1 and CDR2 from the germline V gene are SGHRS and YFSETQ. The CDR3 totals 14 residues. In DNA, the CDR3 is TGCGCCAGCAGCTTGACAGGGGAGAACACTGAAGCTTTCTTT. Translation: CASSLTGENTEAFF.

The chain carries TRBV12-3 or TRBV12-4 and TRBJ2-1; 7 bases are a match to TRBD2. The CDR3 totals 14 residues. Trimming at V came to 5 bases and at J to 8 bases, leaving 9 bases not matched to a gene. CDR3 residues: CASSPLSGGDEQFF. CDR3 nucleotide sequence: TGTGCCAGCAGTCCTCTCTCGGGGGGTGATGAGCAGTTCTTC.